The 3 T cell receptor beta chains reported below all come from one sample, sequenced in a study of blood T cell repertoires in COVID-19. Clones were sequenced by immunoSEQ multiplex PCR, and TCRdb holds only the in-frame ones, with some missing. Among under 75,000 clones, roughly 88% were seen once, and the ten largest hold less than 20%. The sequenced sample consisted of peripheral blood. These receptors came from a woman of 80 years or more with active COVID-19.

The chain is built from TRBV28 and TRBJ2-7; 9 positions agree with TRBD1. This CDR3 is built from 15 residues. Per the germline V gene, CDR1 is MDHEN and CDR2 is SYDVKM. The junction had 5 bases not matched to a gene; V was cut back by 2 bases and J by 3 bases. In DNA form, the CDR3 reads TGTGCCAGCAGTTTAGCCGGGACAGGGAACTACGAGCAGTACTTC. This encodes CASSLAGTGNYEQYF.

The J gene is TRBJ2-7, the V gene TRBV6-5; 13 bases are a match to TRBD2. This CDR3 region has 15 residues. The junction had 2 bases not matched to a gene; V was cut back by 3 bases and J by 3 bases. CDR1 is MNHEY, CDR2 SVGAGI, per germline. This CDR3 reads CASSYGLAGVYEQYF. The CDR3 DNA reads TGTGCCAGCAGTTATGGACTAGCGGGGGTCTACGAGCAGTACTTC.

V and J are TRBV13 and TRBJ2-7; 8 nucleotides line up with TRBD1. Per germline, CDR1 PRHDT and CDR2 FYEKMQ (reference sequence). Trimming at V came to 5 bases and at J to 4 bases, leaving 7 bases not matched to a gene. The CDR3 covers 14 residues. The CDR3 DNA reads as TGTGCCAGCAGCCCAGACAGGGGAGGATACGAGCAGTACTTC. This gives the protein CASSPDRGGYEQYF.